This T cell receptor beta chain was identified in a study of OX40 agonist ivuxolimab in advanced cancers. Of note for this clone: Its antigen remains unknown.

General observations from the study: Relative to CD4+ cells, CD8+ T cells on average had more expanded clones.

Assay: immunoSEQ multiplex PCR; the TCRdb copy retains only in-frame clones and omits some. The sample lists over 75,000 clones, 70% to 90% seen once, with roughly 4% in the top ten. The material sequenced was CD4+ or CD8+ T cells sorted from blood, taken in a trial of the OX40 agonist ivuxolimab. The origin of this receptor is an adult with an advanced solid tumor such as melanoma, head and neck, liver or kidney cancer.

CDR3: CATLQENQPQHF. The CDR3 DNA follows: TGTGCCACCCTCCAGGAGAATCAGCCCCAGCATTTT. This chain connects TRBV28 to TRBJ1-5; no clear D gene. V was cut by 10 bases and J by 4 bases, with 11 bases left in between. Germline CDR1 reads MDHEN; CDR2 reads SYDVKM. The CDR3 is made up of 12 amino acids. Full variable domain (rest looked up from reference TRBV28 and TRBJ1-5): DVKVTQSSRYLVKRTGEKVFLECVQDMDHENMFWYRQDPGLGLRLIYFSYDVKMKEKGDIPEGYSVSREKKERFSLILESASTNQTSMYLCATLQENQPQHFGDGTRLSIL.